Listed below are T cell receptor beta chains from one sample, sequenced in a study of blood T cell repertoires in COVID-19. Clones were read by immunoSEQ multiplex PCR, and TCRdb kept only the in-frame ones, dropping some. The table includes roughly 130,000 clones, about 85% detected once. The sample consisted of peripheral blood. Every receptor here comes from a man between 35 and 55 years old with active or convalescent COVID-19. Each CDR3 is given with its conserved first and last residue. Fields, in order: J gene, clone size, V gene, CDR3 length, CDR3 protein. A row's size may be missing; if present it is once, few, many or a size class.

>TRBJ2-7|NA|TRBV12-3/TRBV12-4|11
CASSGIGQAYF
>TRBJ2-1|NA|TRBV7-9|12
CASSQNYNEQFF
>TRBJ2-7|NA|TRBV5-6|13
CASSLLGGREQYF
>TRBJ1-2|once|TRBV25-1|13
CASRPQGAPGYTF
>TRBJ2-3|NA|TRBV24-1|13
CATADRSTDTQYF
>TRBJ2-3|NA|TRBV6-6|16
CASSSGTSAYTDTQYF
>TRBJ1-6|NA|TRBV10-1|15
CASSSGQGDGSPLHF
>TRBJ1-1|NA|TRBV3-1/TRBV3-2|18
CASSQVSTTGGGNTEAFF
>TRBJ2-1|NA|TRBV5-4|16
CASTPTGASSYNEQFF
>TRBJ1-5|NA|TRBV9|15
CASSVGAGRDQPQHF
>TRBJ1-2|NA|TRBV6-5|15
CASSYSTARVGGYTF
>TRBJ2-5|NA|TRBV3-1/TRBV3-2|18
CASSFRASSFSSGETQYF
>TRBJ1-2|few|TRBV19|15
CASNPVALGADGYTF
>TRBJ1-6|NA|TRBV6-5|14
CASSTTGTNSPLHF
>TRBJ1-1|NA|TRBV5-4|15
CASSYGQGWATEAFF
>TRBJ2-3|once|TRBV6-4|17
CASSRDYHPIGTDTQYF
>TRBJ2-2|NA|TRBV19|14
CASQRDWNTGELFF
>TRBJ2-2|NA|TRBV11-3|19
CASSPSGYGGGAPGGELFF
>TRBJ1-4|few|TRBV9|14
CASSLQAINEKLFF
>TRBJ1-5|NA|TRBV2|14
CASNGQDGRQPQHF
>TRBJ1-4|NA|TRBV10-3|12
CASRDINEKLFF
>TRBJ1-4|NA|TRBV11-2|16
CASSSYRDREGEKLFF
>TRBJ1-1|NA|TRBV12-5|17
CASGLVVGGVMNTEAFF
>TRBJ2-7|NA|TRBV4-1|15
CASSQAAQGTYEQYF
>TRBJ2-2|few|TRBV2|16
CASRSQGLGNTGELFF
>TRBJ2-2|few|TRBV5-4|14
CASSQGAGTGELFF
>TRBJ2-1|NA|TRBV18|16
CASSPPRRGPLNEQFF
>TRBJ1-5|few|TRBV28|18
CASSYRDRGGFGNQPQHF
>TRBJ2-1|NA|TRBV5-5|15
CASNSRDSSYNEQFF
>TRBJ2-1|NA|TRBV11-3|14
CASSLTGGANEQFF
>TRBJ1-4|NA|TRBV27|13
CASSHRGNEKLFF
>TRBJ2-1|NA|TRBV14|15
CASSQNGGTYNEQFF
>TRBJ1-1|NA|TRBV19|14
CASSIQGPATEAFF
>TRBJ2-2|NA|TRBV29-1|17
CSVVGSGQGEYTGELFF